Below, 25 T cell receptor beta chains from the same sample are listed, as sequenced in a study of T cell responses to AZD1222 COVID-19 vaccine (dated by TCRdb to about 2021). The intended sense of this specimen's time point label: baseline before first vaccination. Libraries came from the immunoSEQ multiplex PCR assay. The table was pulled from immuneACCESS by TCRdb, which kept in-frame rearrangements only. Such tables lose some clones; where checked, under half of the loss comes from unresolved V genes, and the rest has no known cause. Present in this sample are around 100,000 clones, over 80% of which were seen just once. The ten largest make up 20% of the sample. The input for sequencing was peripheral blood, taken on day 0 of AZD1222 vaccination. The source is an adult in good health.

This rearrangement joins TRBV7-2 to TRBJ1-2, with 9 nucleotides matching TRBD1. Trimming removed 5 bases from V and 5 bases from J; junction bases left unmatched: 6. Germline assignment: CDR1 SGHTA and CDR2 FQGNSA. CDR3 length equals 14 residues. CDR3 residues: CASSPQGAVYGYTF. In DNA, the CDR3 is TGTGCCAGCAGCCCACAGGGGGCCGTGTATGGCTACACCTTC. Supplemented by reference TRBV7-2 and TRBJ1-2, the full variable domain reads GAGVSQSPSNKVTEKGKDVELRCDPISGHTALYWYRQSLGQGLEFLIYFQGNSAPDKSGLPSDRFSAERTGGSVSTLTIQRTQQEDSAVYLCASSPQGAVYGYTFGSGTRLTVV.

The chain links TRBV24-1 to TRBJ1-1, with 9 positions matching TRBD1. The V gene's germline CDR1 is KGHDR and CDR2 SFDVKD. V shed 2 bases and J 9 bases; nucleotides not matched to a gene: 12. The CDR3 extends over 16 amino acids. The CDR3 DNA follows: TGTGCCACCAGTGATTCTCCGGGACAGGGATTGGGTAAAGCTTTCTTT. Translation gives CATSDSPGQGLGKAFF.

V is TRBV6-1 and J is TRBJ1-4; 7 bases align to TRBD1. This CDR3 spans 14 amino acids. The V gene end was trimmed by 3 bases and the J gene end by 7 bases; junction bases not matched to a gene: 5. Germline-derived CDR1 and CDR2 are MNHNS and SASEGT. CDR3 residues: CASSDGRGGEKLFF. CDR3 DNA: TGTGCCAGCAGTGATGGCAGGGGGGGTGAAAAACTGTTTTTT.

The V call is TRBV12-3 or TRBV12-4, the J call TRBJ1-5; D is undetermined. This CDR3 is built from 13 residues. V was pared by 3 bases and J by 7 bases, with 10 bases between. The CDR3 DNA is TGTGCCAGCAGTTTCGCAGGCGGGCAGCCCCAGCATTTT. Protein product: CASSFAGGQPQHF.

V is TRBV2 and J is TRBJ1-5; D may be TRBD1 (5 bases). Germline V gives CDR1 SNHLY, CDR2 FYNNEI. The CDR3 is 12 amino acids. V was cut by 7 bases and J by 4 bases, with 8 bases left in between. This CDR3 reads CASNRLNQPQHF. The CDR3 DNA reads TGTGCCAGCAACAGGCTGAATCAGCCCCAGCATTTT.

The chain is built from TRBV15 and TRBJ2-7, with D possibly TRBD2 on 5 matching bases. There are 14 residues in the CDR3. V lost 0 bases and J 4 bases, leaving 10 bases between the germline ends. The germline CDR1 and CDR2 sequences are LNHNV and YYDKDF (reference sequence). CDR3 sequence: CATSRDRSGYEQYF. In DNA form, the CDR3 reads TGTGCCACCAGCAGAGATCGGTCGGGGTACGAGCAGTACTTC.

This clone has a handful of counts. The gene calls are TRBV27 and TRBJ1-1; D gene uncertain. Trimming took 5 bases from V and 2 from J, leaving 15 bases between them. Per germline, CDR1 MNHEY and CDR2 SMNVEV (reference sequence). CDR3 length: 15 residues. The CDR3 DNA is TGTGCCAGCAGTATCGCAGGCACAGTAAACACTGAAGCTTTCTTT. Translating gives CASSIAGTVNTEAFF.

The CDR3 bases are TGTGCCAGCAGTCCAATCGACAGGAGGAATGAAAAACTGTTTTTT. This encodes CASSPIDRRNEKLFF. The chain carries TRBV27 and TRBJ1-4; possibly TRBD1 for D (6 bases). The V gene lost 5 bases and the J gene lost 5 bases, with 15 bases spanning the gap. The germline V gene encodes CDR1 MNHEY and CDR2 SMNVEV (reference sequence). CDR3 length: 15 residues.

The CDR3 region is CATQDRVSYEQYF. In nucleotides, the CDR3 is TGTGCCACGCAGGACAGGGTCTCCTACGAGCAGTACTTC. This chain joins TRBV15 and TRBJ2-7; 8 bases fit TRBD1. V was pared by 9 bases and J by 0 bases, with 4 bases of the junction left unmatched. Germline CDR1 and CDR2: LNHNV and YYDKDF (reference sequence). This CDR3 is 13 amino acids long.

The CDR3 DNA is TGTGCCAGTAGTATAGAGGGAGGTGTCGCGGGAAACACCATATATTTT. Residues: CASSIEGGVAGNTIYF. The chain employs TRBV19 and TRBJ1-3; D not certain. The CDR3 covers 16 residues. CDR1 LNHDA and CDR2 SQIVND come from the germline V gene (reference sequence). Between the trimmed V and J ends, which lost 0 bases and 4 bases, there was a span of 13 bases.

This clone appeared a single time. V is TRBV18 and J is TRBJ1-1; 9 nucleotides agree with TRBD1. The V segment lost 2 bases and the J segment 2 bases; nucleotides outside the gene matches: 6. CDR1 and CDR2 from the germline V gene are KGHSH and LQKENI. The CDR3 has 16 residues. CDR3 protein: CASSPILTGGNTEAFF. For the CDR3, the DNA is TGTGCCAGCTCACCAATTTTGACAGGGGGTAACACTGAAGCTTTCTTT.

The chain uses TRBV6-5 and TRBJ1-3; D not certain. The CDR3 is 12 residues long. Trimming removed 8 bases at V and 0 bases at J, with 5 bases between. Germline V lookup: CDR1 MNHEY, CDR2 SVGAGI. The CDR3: CASFNSGNTIYF. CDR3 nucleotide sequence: TGTGCCAGCTTCAACTCTGGAAACACCATATATTTT.

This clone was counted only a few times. The DNA of the CDR3 is TGTGCCAGCAGTGAGGCAGGGGGTGTCCAGCCCCAGCATTTT. Translating gives CASSEAGGVQPQHF. The genes are TRBV6-1 and TRBJ1-5; 7 nucleotides agree with TRBD1. V dropped 3 bases and J dropped 7; count of bases not matched to a gene: 6. Germline assignment: CDR1 MNHNS and CDR2 SASEGT. This CDR3 has 14 amino acids.

The CDR3 DNA reads TGCGCCAGCGGGACAGGGATGGGAAACACCATATATTTT. The encoded protein is CASGTGMGNTIYF. The V gene is TRBV4-3, the J gene TRBJ1-3; 9 bases agree with TRBD1. Per the germline V gene, CDR1 is LGHNA and CDR2 is YSLEER. The CDR3 runs to 13 residues. V was clipped by 8 bases and J by 4 bases; unmatched bases: 3.

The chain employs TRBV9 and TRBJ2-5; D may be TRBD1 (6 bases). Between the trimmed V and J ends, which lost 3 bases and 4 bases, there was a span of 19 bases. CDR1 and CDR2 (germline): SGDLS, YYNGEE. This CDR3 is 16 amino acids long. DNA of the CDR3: TGTGCCAGCAGCGCCGGACAGCTAGAATTTCGAGAGACCCAGTACTTC. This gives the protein CASSAGQLEFRETQYF. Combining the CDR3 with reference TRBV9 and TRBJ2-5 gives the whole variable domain DSGVTQTPKHLITATGQRVTLRCSPRSGDLSVYWYQQSLDQGLQFLIQYYNGEERAKGNILERFSAQQFPDLHSELNLSSLELGDSALYFCASSAGQLEFRETQYFGPGTRLLVL.

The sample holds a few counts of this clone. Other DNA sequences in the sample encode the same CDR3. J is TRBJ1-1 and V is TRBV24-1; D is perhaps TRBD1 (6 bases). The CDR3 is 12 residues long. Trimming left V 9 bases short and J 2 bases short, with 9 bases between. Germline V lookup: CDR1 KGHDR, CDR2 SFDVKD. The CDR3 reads CATRGANTEAFF. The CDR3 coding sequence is TGTGCCACCCGGGGGGCCAACACTGAAGCTTTCTTT.

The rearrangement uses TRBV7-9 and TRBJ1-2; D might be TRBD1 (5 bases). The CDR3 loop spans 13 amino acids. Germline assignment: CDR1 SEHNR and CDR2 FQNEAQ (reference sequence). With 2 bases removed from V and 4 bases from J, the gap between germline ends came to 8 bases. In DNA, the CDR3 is TGTGCCAGCAGCTTAAGGGACGGCTATGGCTACACCTTC. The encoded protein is CASSLRDGYGYTF.

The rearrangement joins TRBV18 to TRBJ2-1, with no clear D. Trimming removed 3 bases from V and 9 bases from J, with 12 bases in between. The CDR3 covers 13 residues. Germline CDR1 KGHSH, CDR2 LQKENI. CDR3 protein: CASSPKVVGEQFF. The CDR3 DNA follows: TGTGCCAGCTCACCGAAGGTGGTTGGTGAGCAGTTCTTC.

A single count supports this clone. CDR3 sequence (DNA): TGTGCCAGCAGCGCCTCGGGGCGTCTCCCCGAAGCTTTCTTT. Translated, it gives CASSASGRLPEAFF. The rearrangement joins TRBV7-2 to TRBJ1-1, with D maybe TRBD1 (5 bases). Germline V gene data show CDR1 as SGHTA and CDR2 as FQGNSA. V was clipped by 5 bases and J by 8 bases, with 18 bases between them. The CDR3 has 14 residues.

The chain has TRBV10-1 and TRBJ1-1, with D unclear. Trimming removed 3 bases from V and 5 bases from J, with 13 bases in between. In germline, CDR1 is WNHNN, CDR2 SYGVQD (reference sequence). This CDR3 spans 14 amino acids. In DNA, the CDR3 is TGCGCCAGCAGTGAACCGGGGATAGGAACTGAAGCTTTCTTT. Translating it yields CASSEPGIGTEAFF.

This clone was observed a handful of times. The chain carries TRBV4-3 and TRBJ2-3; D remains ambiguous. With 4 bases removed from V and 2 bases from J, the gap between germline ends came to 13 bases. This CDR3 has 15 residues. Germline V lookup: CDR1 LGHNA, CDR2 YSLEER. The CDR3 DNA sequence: TGCGCCAGCAGCCTTTATTTATCAAACACAGATACGCAGTATTTT. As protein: CASSLYLSNTDTQYF.

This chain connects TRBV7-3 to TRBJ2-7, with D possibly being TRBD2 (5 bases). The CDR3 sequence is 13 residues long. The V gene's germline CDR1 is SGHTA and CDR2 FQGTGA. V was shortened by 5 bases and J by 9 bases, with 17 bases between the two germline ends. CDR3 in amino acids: CASSQHQSGTQYF. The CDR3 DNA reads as TGTGCCAGCAGCCAACACCAATCGGGAACGCAGTACTTC.

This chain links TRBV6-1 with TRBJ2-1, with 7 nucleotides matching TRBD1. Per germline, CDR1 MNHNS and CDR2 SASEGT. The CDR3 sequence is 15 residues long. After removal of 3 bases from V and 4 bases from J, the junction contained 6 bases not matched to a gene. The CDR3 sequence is CASSDWDSPYNEQFF. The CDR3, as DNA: TGTGCCAGCAGTGATTGGGACAGCCCTTACAATGAGCAGTTCTTC.

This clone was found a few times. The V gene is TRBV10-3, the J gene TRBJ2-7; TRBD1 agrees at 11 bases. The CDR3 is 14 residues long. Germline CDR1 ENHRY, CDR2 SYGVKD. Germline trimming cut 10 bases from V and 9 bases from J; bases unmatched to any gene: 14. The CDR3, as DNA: TGTGCCACCGGGACAGGGGGTACAGGTACGGTGCAGTACTTC. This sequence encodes CATGTGGTGTVQYF.

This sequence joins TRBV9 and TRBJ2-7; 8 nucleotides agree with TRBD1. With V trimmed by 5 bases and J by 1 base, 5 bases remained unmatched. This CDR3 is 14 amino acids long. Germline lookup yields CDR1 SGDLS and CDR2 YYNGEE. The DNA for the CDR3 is TGTGCCAGCAGTTTCGGACAGGGATCCTACGAGCAGTACTTC. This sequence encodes CASSFGQGSYEQYF.